This T cell receptor (beta chain) was sequenced for a study of blood T cell repertoires in COVID-19 (dated by TCRdb to the early 2020s). Background for the entire study: Samples covering the acute and convalescent phases of COVID-19 were provided by collaborators in the United States, Italy and Spain. Where HLA class I and class II types were available, the types were taken from metadata supplied by the sample provider, not from assay-based typing. Samples were obtained from the ongoing ImmuneRACE study (first 160 participants) and from over 1,000 subjects provided by 6 global collaborators. Deeply sampled blood TCRbeta repertoires from subjects exposed to, actively infected with, or recovered from COVID-19 were included in the dataset. The repertoires were released in a freely available public database intended as a resource for research on the immune response to SARS-CoV-2. The material from the prospective study consisted of cDNA or gDNA derived from T cells, B-cell-depleted T cells, or PBMCs. Nearly every sample came with metadata listing a de-identified subject ID, COVID-19 status, age in years and sex.

Note on this clone: Its antigen has not been determined. Base qualities are not provided; no much larger clone lies one nucleotide away.

V is pared back by 3 bases and J by 2 bases, with 16 bases lying between the germline termini. The CDR3 runs 16 residues from the cysteine to the phenylalanine. The read is trimmed to its CDR3 DNA, 48 bases read in frame from base 1. CDR1 and CDR2, looked up from the germline V gene, are MNHNS and SASEGT. Overall study results and their limits: The amount of clinical and demographic metadata varied by source and participant and was provided uncurated.

Whole blood was collected in K2EDTA tubes by collaborating institutions according to the institutions' own protocols. For TCRbeta analysis, collaborators shipped samples in one of three forms: frozen whole blood, isolated PBMCs, or DNA extracted from either of those sample types. TCRbeta CDR3 regions were amplified from genomic DNA by means of the immunoSEQ Assay, a bias-controlled multiplex PCR. The study's processing was this. The number of nucleated cells in each sample was estimated from the amplification of reference gene primers within the assay. Sequence reads were collapsed and filtered to measure the absolute abundance of every unique TCRbeta CDR3 rearrangement. For each sample, productive Simpson clonality was calculated by taking the square root of Simpson's diversity index across productive rearrangements. TCRdb obtained this table from immuneACCESS and retained in-frame rearrangements with V and J assigned. These tables miss some clones; where compared with another copy, unresolved V genes account for less than half of the shortfall, and the remainder is unexplained. V, J and clone size were drawn from that table, and D and trimming were deduced from the DNA. The sample yields 400,000 or so clones; roughly 86% were counted once. Of the sample, 2.5% to 3.5% is held by the ten largest clones.

The chain is encoded by TRBV6-1 joined to TRBJ2-5, with a weak D call of TRBD2 (6 bases match). Sequenced input: peripheral blood. This TCR was sampled from a human donor in a cohort sampled during active COVID-19. The DNA sequence follows: TGTGCCAGCAGTGAGGGATTAGCGGAGAGACAAGAGACCCAGTACTTC. This translates into CASSEGLAERQETQYF.